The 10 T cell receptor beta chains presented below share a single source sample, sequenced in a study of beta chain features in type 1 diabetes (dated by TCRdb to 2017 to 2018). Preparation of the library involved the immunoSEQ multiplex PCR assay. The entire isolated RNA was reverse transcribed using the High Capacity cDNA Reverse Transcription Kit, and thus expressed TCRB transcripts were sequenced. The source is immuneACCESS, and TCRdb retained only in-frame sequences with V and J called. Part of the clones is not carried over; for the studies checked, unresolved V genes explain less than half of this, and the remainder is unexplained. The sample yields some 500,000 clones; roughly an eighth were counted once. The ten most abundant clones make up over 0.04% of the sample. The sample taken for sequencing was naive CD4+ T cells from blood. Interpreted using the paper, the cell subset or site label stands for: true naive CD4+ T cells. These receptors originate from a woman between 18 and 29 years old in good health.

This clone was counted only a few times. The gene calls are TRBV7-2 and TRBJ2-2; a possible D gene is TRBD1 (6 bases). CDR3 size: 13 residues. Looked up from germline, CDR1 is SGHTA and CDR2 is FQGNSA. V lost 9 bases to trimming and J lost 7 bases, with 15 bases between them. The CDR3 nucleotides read TGTGCCAGTAGGATACAGGGCATCGGGGAGCTGTTTTTT. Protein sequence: CASRIQGIGELFF.

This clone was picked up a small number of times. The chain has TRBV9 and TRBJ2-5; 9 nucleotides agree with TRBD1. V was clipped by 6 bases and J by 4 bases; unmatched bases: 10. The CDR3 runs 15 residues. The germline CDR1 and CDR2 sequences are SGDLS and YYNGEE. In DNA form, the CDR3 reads TGTGCCAGCAACATACAGGGGGCGCTCCCAGAGACCCAGTACTTC. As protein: CASNIQGALPETQYF.

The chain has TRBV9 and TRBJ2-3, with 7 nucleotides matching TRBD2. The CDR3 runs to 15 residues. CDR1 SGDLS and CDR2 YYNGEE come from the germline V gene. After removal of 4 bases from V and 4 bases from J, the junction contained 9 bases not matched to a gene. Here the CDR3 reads CASSPRFGGSDTQYF. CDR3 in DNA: TGTGCCAGCAGCCCGAGGTTCGGGGGGTCAGATACGCAGTATTTT.

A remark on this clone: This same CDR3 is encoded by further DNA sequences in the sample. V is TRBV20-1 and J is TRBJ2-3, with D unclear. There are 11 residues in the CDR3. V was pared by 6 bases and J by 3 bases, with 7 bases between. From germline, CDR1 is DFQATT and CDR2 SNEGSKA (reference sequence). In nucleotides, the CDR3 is TGCAGTGCGCCGCGGACAGATACGCAGTATTTT. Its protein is CSAPRTDTQYF.

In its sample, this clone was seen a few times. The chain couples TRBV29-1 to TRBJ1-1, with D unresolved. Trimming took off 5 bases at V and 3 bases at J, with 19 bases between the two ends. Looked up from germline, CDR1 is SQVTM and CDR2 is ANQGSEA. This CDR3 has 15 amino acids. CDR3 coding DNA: TGCAGCGTTTGGGTTATAACCCCCTGGGACACTGAAGCTTTCTTT. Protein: CSVWVITPWDTEAFF. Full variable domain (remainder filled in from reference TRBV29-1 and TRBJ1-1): SAVISQKPSRDICQRGTSLTIQCQVDSQVTMMFWYRQQPGQSLTLIATANQGSEATYESGFVIDKFPISRPNLTFSTLTVSNMSPEDSSIYLCSVWVITPWDTEAFFGQGTRLTVV.

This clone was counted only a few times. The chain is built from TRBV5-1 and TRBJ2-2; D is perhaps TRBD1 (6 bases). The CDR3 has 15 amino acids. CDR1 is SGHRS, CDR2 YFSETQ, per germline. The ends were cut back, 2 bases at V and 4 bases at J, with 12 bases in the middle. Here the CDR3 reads CASSFPGQPTGELFF. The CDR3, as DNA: TGCGCCAGCAGCTTTCCGGGACAACCCACCGGGGAGCTGTTTTTT.

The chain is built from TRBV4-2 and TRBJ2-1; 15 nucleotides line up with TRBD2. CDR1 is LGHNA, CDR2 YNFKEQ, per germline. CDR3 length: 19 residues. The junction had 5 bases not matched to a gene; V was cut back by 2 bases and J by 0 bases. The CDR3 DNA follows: TGTGCCAGCAGCCAAAGGGGACTAGCGGGAGGAAGCTCCTACAATGAGCAGTTCTTC. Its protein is CASSQRGLAGGSSYNEQFF.

The CDR3 sequence is CASSLDAEAFF. CDR3 nucleotide sequence: TGTGCCAGCAGCTTAGACGCTGAAGCTTTCTTT. V is TRBV7-2 and J is TRBJ1-1; D ambiguous. Trimming pared 1 base from V and 6 bases from J, leaving 3 bases between. The germline CDR1 and CDR2 sequences are SGHTA and FQGNSA. CDR3 length: 11 residues.

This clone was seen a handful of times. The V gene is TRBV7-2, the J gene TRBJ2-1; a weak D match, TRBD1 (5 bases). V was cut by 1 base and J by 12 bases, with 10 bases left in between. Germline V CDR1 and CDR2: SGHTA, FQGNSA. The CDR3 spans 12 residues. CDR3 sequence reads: CASSLGQGWQFF. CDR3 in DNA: TGTGCCAGCAGCTTAGGGCAGGGCTGGCAGTTCTTC.

The CDR3: CASSMALSGEQFF. Written as DNA, the CDR3 is TGTGCCAGCTCAATGGCGTTATCGGGGGAGCAGTTCTTC. V gene TRBV18 combines with J gene TRBJ2-1, with a weak D call TRBD2 (5 bases). This CDR3 contains 13 residues. Germline V gene data show CDR1 as KGHSH and CDR2 as LQKENI. Trimming stripped 5 bases from V and 10 bases from J, with 15 bases between.